This T cell receptor beta chain stems from a study of CD8+CD57+ T cells in acquired aplastic anemia. Background on the study: Sorted CD4+ and CD8+ cells yielded DNA averaging around 3.2 ug. Findings and limits, study-wide: It was found that nearly 30 CD8+ CDR3 sequences were shared between patients and controls.

CDR1 and CDR2 from the germline V gene are LGHNA and YNFKEQ. J was trimmed by 0 bases and V by 1 base; bases with no gene match: 4. The CDR3 totals 16 residues. Patients included in sequencing had previously demonstrated CD8+CD57+ cell expansion by flow cytometry. In regard to this clonotype: The antigen remains undetermined.

CDR3 and TCR beta VDJ profiling relied on genomic DNA as the template. MiXCR was run by TCRdb on the reads, yielding one entry per CDR3 protein. Of 150,000 to 200,000 distinct CDR3 sequences listed, under 55% are singletons. This receptor was obtained from a human donor with aplastic anemia. The chain has TRBV4-2 and TRBJ2-7; 9 positions agree with TRBD1. Material: sorted CD4+, CD8+, or CD8+CD57+ T cells (not recorded which) from PBMCs. The CDR3 DNA follows: TGTGCCAGCAGCCAAGCGGGACAGGGCTTCTCCTACGAGCAGTACTTC. Translated, it gives CASSQAGQGFSYEQYF.